This T cell receptor beta chain was recovered during a study of siplizumab effects on memory and regulatory T cells (dated by TCRdb to the late 2010s). Some background on the complete study: The study examined how the anti-CD2 antibody siplizumab affects alloreactive T-cell subsets in allogeneic mixed lymphocyte reactions built from human PBMCs.

Notes on this clone: Its binding antigen is unknown. Base qualities are not at hand, and no much larger clone is one base apart.

The method behind the library was the immunoSEQ multiplex PCR assay. Each sample had roughly 100,000 TCR templates assayed by the deep sequencing platform. Genomic DNA extracted from sorted T cells was used for TCRbeta CDR3 sequencing. In the paper's pipeline: The R programming language was used for clonal analysis of TCRbeta CDR3 data. Comparing unstimulated samples against CFSE-low samples taken after the reaction was how alloreactive CD4+ and CD8+ clones were defined. Alloreactive CD4+ clones were assigned to regulatory or non-regulatory origin by matching sequences to sorted unstimulated Treg and non-Treg repertoires. TCRdb obtained this table from immuneACCESS and retained in-frame rearrangements with V and J assigned. These tables miss some clones; where compared with another copy, unresolved V genes account for less than half of the shortfall, and the remainder is unexplained. For V, J and clone size, that table is used; D and trimming come from the DNA. This sample holds about 99,000 clones; about 93% were observed only once. In total, the top ten clones hold roughly 0.62% of the sample.

Findings and caveats that apply to the study as a whole: Because sequences below about 10^-5 frequency were poorly captured, only a minor fraction of alloreactive clones could be mapped to unstimulated subsets. Whether proliferating Tregs from siplizumab cultures were suppressive was not functionally confirmed. In reactions with siplizumab, an average of about 69% of mappable alloreactive CD4+ clones were Treg-derived, compared with approximately 29% in control reactions. Unstimulated naive T cells appeared to be more diverse than memory T cells, and naive cells seemed to make a substantial contribution to the alloresponse. About 75-95% of proliferating CD4+ or CD8+ clones could not be given a naive or memory phenotype. Siplizumab significantly reduced the cumulative frequency of alloreactive sequences traceable to unstimulated CD4+ memory T cells.

Sorted unstimulated T cells, along with proliferating T cells recovered from mixed lymphocyte reactions, underwent TCRbeta CDR3 sequencing. Fresh whole blood from around 11 HLA-typed healthy donors was used to isolate PBMCs. Unstimulated CD4+ regulatory T cells were FACS-sorted to map the origin of alloreactive clones. CDR1 and CDR2 (GTSNPN, SVGIG) derive from the germline V gene (reference sequence). Here V drops 2 bases and J drops 8 bases, and the junction holds 8 bases not matched to any gene. Reading from cysteine to phenylalanine, the CDR3 counts 15 amino acids. Of the read, only the CDR3 DNA is kept; its 45 bases are in frame from base 1.

This clonotype was sampled from a human donor in good health. Recombination linked TRBV30 to TRBJ1-3, with TRBD1 identical over 11 junction bases. Sequencing was done on a sample of Tregs sorted from blood. The CDR3 reads CAWSIRTGGAYTIYF. The DNA is as follows: TGTGCCTGGAGTATTCGGACAGGGGGCGCGTACACCATATATTTT.